The 9 T cell receptor beta chains below were found in one sample sequenced in a study of T cell changes during pregnancy in multiple sclerosis. Method: immunoSEQ multiplex PCR; TCRdb's copy keeps in-frame clones and lacks some. The table has tens of thousands of clones, more than 80% seen once. This sample comprised peripheral blood, obtained in the second trimester of pregnancy. Every receptor here comes from a female donor with multiple sclerosis, enrolled in a pregnancy study.

J is TRBJ2-7 and V is TRBV5-4; 7 positions agree with TRBD2. Germline loops: CDR1 SGHNT, CDR2 YYREEE (reference sequence). CDR3 length equals 14 residues. The ends lost 5 bases at V and 7 bases at J; junction bases unmatched: 12. The CDR3 DNA reads as TGTGCCAGCAGTCTGGAAGCGTCGGGAGGAGAGCAGTACTTC. Translating it yields CASSLEASGGEQYF.

The chain couples TRBV5-8 to TRBJ1-2; 10 bases match TRBD1. Germline V lookup: CDR1 SGHTS, CDR2 YDEGEE. The CDR3 is 15 amino acids. J gave up 2 bases and V 0 bases, and 1 base lay outside the gene matches. The CDR3 is CASSLGQGANYGYTF. The CDR3 DNA reads TGTGCCAGCAGCTTGGGACAGGGGGCCAACTATGGCTACACCTTC.

The chain couples TRBV7-2 to TRBJ1-6, with TRBD1 identical over 8 bases. Losses at the gene ends were 2 bases for V and 6 bases for J; bases not matched to a gene: 3. Looked up from germline, CDR1 is SGHTA and CDR2 is FQGNSA. The CDR3 contains 15 residues. This chain's CDR3 is CASSLSGQGNSPLHF. The CDR3 nucleotides read TGTGCCAGCAGCTTAAGCGGACAGGGTAATTCACCCCTCCACTTT. The full variable domain, its missing parts supplied by reference TRBV7-2 and TRBJ1-6, is GAGVSQSPSNKVTEKGKDVELRCDPISGHTALYWYRQSLGQGLEFLIYFQGNSAPDKSGLPSDRFSAERTGGSVSTLTIQRTQQEDSAVYLCASSLSGQGNSPLHFGNGTRLTVT.

This chain links TRBV19 with TRBJ2-1, with 13 bases aligning to TRBD2. The length of the CDR3 is 16 residues. V was pared by 3 bases and J by 7 bases, with 6 bases of the junction left unmatched. The germline gives CDR1 LNHDA, CDR2 SQIVND (reference sequence). The CDR3 DNA is TGTGCCAGTAGTATCCAACAACTAGCGGGGGGGAATGAGCAGTTCTTC. Amino acid sequence: CASSIQQLAGGNEQFF.

The V and J genes are TRBV11-2 and TRBJ1-1, with TRBD1 matching over 7 bases. Germline CDR1 reads SGHAT; CDR2 reads FQNNGV. The ends lost 5 bases at V and 5 bases at J; junction bases unmatched: 5. CDR3 length: 13 amino acids. DNA for the CDR3: TGTGCCAGCAGCCCGGACAGGTCTACTGAAGCTTTCTTT. This translates into CASSPDRSTEAFF.

The chain is built from TRBV2 and TRBJ2-5; 11 bases fit TRBD2. CDR3 length: 15 residues. CDR1 and CDR2 from the germline V gene are SNHLY and FYNNEI. The V gene end was trimmed by 3 bases and the J gene end by 4 bases; junction bases not matched to a gene: 4. CDR3 nucleotide sequence: TGTGCCAGCAGTGATGGGCTAGCGGGGGGAGAGACCCAGTACTTC. This translates into CASSDGLAGGETQYF.

This chain links TRBV14 with TRBJ2-3; TRBD1 matches at 7 bases. With V trimmed by 1 base and J by 3 bases, 7 bases remained unmatched. Per germline, CDR1 SGHDN and CDR2 FVKESK. This CDR3 comprises 16 residues. As DNA, the CDR3 is TGTGCCAGCAGCCAAGCGCTGACAGGGCGGACAGATACGCAGTATTTT. It specifies CASSQALTGRTDTQYF.

The chain recombines TRBV5-4 with TRBJ1-2; D gene ambiguous. With 4 bases removed from V and 4 bases from J, the gap between germline ends came to 17 bases. The V gene's germline CDR1 is SGHNT and CDR2 YYREEE (reference sequence). The CDR3 totals 15 residues. In DNA form, the CDR3 reads TGTGCCAGCAGCCCACTACTCCGGAAAGCCTATGGCTACACCTTC. Protein: CASSPLLRKAYGYTF.

The genes are TRBV7-2 and TRBJ1-6, with D possibly being TRBD1 (5 bases). Germline V gene sequence: CDR1 SGHTA, CDR2 FQGNSA. Between the trimmed V and J ends, which lost 5 bases and 11 bases, there was a span of 16 bases. The CDR3 totals 14 residues. Written as DNA, the CDR3 is TGTGCCAGCAGCCCGGGACTCCTAAACCCACCCCTCCACTTT. This sequence encodes CASSPGLLNPPLHF.